This T cell receptor (beta chain) appears in the sequencing data of a study of T cell repertoires in cytomegalovirus infection. TCRdb itself ran the reads through MiXCR, one entry per CDR3 protein. Found here are about 180,000 distinct CDR3 sequences, approximately 18% of them singletons; the top ten hold under 30%. This clonotype turned up a few times. This clonotype was sampled from a human donor in good health (CMV status not recorded). Some clones in this sample may be carry-over from other donors' samples. Sequencing used CD8+ T cells from PBMCs.

The CDR3 reads CSVEDRGAGYGYTF. The CDR3 nucleotides read TGCAGCGTTGAAGATAGAGGGGCAGGGTATGGCTACACCTTC. The chain carries TRBV29-1 and TRBJ1-2, with TRBD1 as a possible D gene (5 bases). This CDR3 is 14 amino acids long. The V end was cut by 0 bases, the J end by 5 bases, with 13 bases between. Germline CDR1 and CDR2: SQVTM and ANQGSEA.